These 28 T cell receptor beta chains were sequenced from one sample in a study of blood T cell repertoires in COVID-19. Assay used: immunoSEQ multiplex PCR; TCRdb lists only in-frame clones, some missing. The sample consists of 250,000 to 350,000 clones, approximately 88% of them appearing once. The sample was peripheral blood. The receptors come from a human donor with COVID-19, enrolled during active disease. The donor label of this sample is uncertain.

Comment on this clone: This may be a read error: a much more frequent sequence differs by one nucleotide. This chain joins TRBV12-3 or TRBV12-4 and TRBJ1-1; no firm D call. CDR3 length: 13 residues. The germline V and J ends were trimmed by 2 bases and 1 base, with 5 bases remaining between them. The CDR3 bases are TGTGCCAGCAGTTTATGGCAGAACACTGAAGCTTTCTTT. This sequence encodes CASSLWQNTEAFF.

The chain recombines TRBV4-3 with TRBJ1-2, with TRBD1 as a possible D gene (5 bases). The CDR3 runs 16 residues. Germline V CDR1 and CDR2: LGHNA, YSLEER. V shed 0 bases and J shed 8 bases, with 19 bases lying between them. For the CDR3, the DNA is TGCGCCAGCAGCCAAGAAGGGGCAGGGAGGGAAGGAGGCTACACCTTC. It codes for CASSQEGAGREGGYTF.

The rearrangement uses TRBV27 and TRBJ2-7; possible D gene TRBD2, 5 bases. The CDR3 sequence is 14 residues long. The germline CDR1 and CDR2 sequences are MNHEY and SMNVEV (reference sequence). The ends were cut back, 2 bases at V and 4 bases at J, with 12 bases in the middle. The CDR3: CASSLGGLQYEQYF. As DNA, the CDR3 is TGTGCCAGCAGTTTAGGAGGTCTTCAATACGAGCAGTACTTC.

This chain connects TRBV5-1 to TRBJ1-2, with TRBD1 identical over 8 bases. Germline V lookup: CDR1 SGHRS, CDR2 YFSETQ. Losses at the gene ends were 0 bases for V and 6 bases for J; bases not matched to a gene: 4. CDR3 length equals 14 residues. The CDR3 region is CASSLVPGGNGYTF. The CDR3 DNA reads as TGCGCCAGCAGCTTGGTGCCAGGGGGCAATGGCTACACCTTC.

The chain has TRBV19 and TRBJ1-3; 9 bases are a match to TRBD1. This CDR3 contains 16 residues. From germline, CDR1 is LNHDA and CDR2 SQIVND (reference sequence). Trimming removed 5 bases from V and 2 bases from J; junction bases left unmatched: 7. This CDR3 is CASSPWDREAGNTIYF. Written as DNA, the CDR3 is TGTGCCAGTAGTCCGTGGGACAGGGAAGCTGGAAACACCATATATTTT.

The rearrangement links TRBV28 to TRBJ2-7, with D possibly matching TRBD1 (5 bases). CDR3 length equals 13 residues. Trimming removed 5 bases from V and 3 bases from J, with 11 bases in between. Germline V CDR1 and CDR2: MDHEN, SYDVKM. This CDR3 reads CASSPRQNYEQYF. CDR3 nucleotides: TGTGCCAGCAGTCCCCGACAGAACTACGAGCAGTACTTC. The entire variable domain, with the rest obtained from reference TRBV28 and TRBJ2-7, is as follows: DVKVTQSSRYLVKRTGEKVFLECVQDMDHENMFWYRQDPGLGLRLIYFSYDVKMKEKGDIPEGYSVSREKKERFSLILESASTNQTSMYLCASSPRQNYEQYFGPGTRLTVT.

The rearrangement uses TRBV6-5 and TRBJ1-5, with 7 bases matching TRBD1. This CDR3 spans 15 amino acids. Germline V lookup: CDR1 MNHEY, CDR2 SVGAGI. The junction had 5 bases not matched to a gene; V was cut back by 5 bases and J by 1 base. The CDR3 DNA reads as TGTGCCAGCAGTCGACAGGGTGTCAGCAATCAGCCCCAGCATTTT. This encodes CASSRQGVSNQPQHF.

J is TRBJ2-1 and V is TRBV5-1; 7 positions match TRBD1. This CDR3 is built from 13 residues. V was pared by 4 bases and J by 16 bases, with 14 bases of the junction left unmatched. The germline gives CDR1 SGHRS, CDR2 YFSETQ. The CDR3: CASSQISDRERFF. The CDR3 DNA sequence: TGCGCCAGCAGCCAGATAAGCGACAGGGAAAGATTCTTC.

The chain combines TRBV3-1 (or the pseudogene TRBV3-2) with TRBJ2-5, with 7 bases fitting TRBD1. This CDR3 region has 14 residues. Germline V gene data show CDR1 as LGHDT and CDR2 as YNNKEL (reference sequence). The J segment lost 7 bases and the V segment lost 2 bases, leaving 7 bases of the junction unmatched. The CDR3 sequence is CASSQPQGYVTQYF. DNA of the CDR3: TGTGCCAGCAGCCAACCACAGGGGTATGTGACCCAGTACTTC.

V gene TRBV7-2 combines with J gene TRBJ2-4; possible D gene TRBD1, 5 bases. Trimming shortened V by 1 base and J by 8 bases, and 9 bases separated the two germline ends. This CDR3 is 13 amino acids long. Germline values: CDR1 SGHTA, CDR2 FQGNSA. The CDR3 sequence is CASSLEIGDIQYF. CDR3 nucleotides: TGTGCCAGCAGCTTAGAAATAGGGGACATTCAGTACTTC.

This chain links TRBV2 with TRBJ1-6; possibly TRBD1 for D (6 bases). Germline CDR1 SNHLY, CDR2 FYNNEI. The CDR3 is 14 residues long. Trimming left V 7 bases short and J 8 bases short, with 15 bases between. The CDR3 here is CASTFSDSYSPLHF. CDR3 coding DNA: TGTGCCAGCACTTTTTCGGACAGTTATTCACCCCTCCACTTT. Supplemented by reference TRBV2 and TRBJ1-6, the full variable domain reads EPEVTQTPSHQVTQMGQEVILRCVPISNHLYFYWYRQILGQKVEFLVSFYNNEISEKSEIFDDQFSVERPDGSNFTLKIRSTKLEDSAMYFCASTFSDSYSPLHFGNGTRLTVT.

The V and J genes are TRBV28 and TRBJ2-3; 8 nucleotides match TRBD2. The CDR3 loop spans 15 amino acids. Per the germline V gene, CDR1 is MDHEN and CDR2 is SYDVKM. The ends lost 6 bases at V and 5 bases at J; junction bases unmatched: 10. As DNA, the CDR3 is TGTGCCAGCAGCCCTGCGGGAGGTGTGGGAGATACGCAGTATTTT. Amino acids: CASSPAGGVGDTQYF.

The rearrangement links TRBV4-1 to TRBJ1-2; 8 bases are shared with TRBD1. This CDR3 contains 16 residues. J was trimmed by 5 bases and V by 3 bases; bases with no gene match: 11. Germline values: CDR1 MGHRA, CDR2 YSYEKL. The CDR3 here is CASSQERQGRSYGYTF. CDR3 sequence (DNA): TGCGCCAGCAGCCAGGAGAGACAGGGGAGATCATATGGCTACACCTTC.

The V call is TRBV19, the J call TRBJ1-1, with TRBD1 identical over 7 bases. V shed 0 bases and J 4 bases; nucleotides not matched to a gene: 2. There are 14 residues in the CDR3. Germline V gives CDR1 LNHDA, CDR2 SQIVND (reference sequence). DNA of the CDR3: TGTGCCAGTAGTATAGACAGGGGGGCCACTGAAGCTTTCTTT. Amino acids: CASSIDRGATEAFF.

The chain combines TRBV7-2 with TRBJ2-7; D is uncertain. This CDR3 comprises 13 residues. Germline V lookup: CDR1 SGHTA, CDR2 FQGNSA. Trimming shortened V by 4 bases and J by 6 bases, and 13 bases separated the two germline ends. CDR3 protein: CASSSATTGEQYF. Here the CDR3 DNA reads TGTGCCAGCAGCTCGGCCACTACGGGCGAGCAGTACTTC.

V usage is TRBV11-2 and J usage is TRBJ1-1; 10 bases match TRBD1. The CDR3 contains 17 residues. After removal of 1 base from V and 6 bases from J, the junction contained 11 bases not matched to a gene. Germline loops: CDR1 SGHAT, CDR2 FQNNGV. The CDR3: CASSLGRQGAKGAEAFF. The CDR3 region has the DNA TGTGCCAGCAGCTTAGGGCGACAGGGGGCAAAAGGGGCTGAAGCTTTCTTT.

The chain joins TRBV19 to TRBJ2-1, with 15 bases fitting TRBD2. Looked up from germline, CDR1 is LNHDA and CDR2 is SQIVND (reference sequence). The ends lost 3 bases at V and 7 bases at J; junction bases unmatched: 10. The CDR3 covers 18 residues. CDR3 nucleotide sequence: TGTGCCAGTAGTATGACGGGACTAGCGGGAGGCGTGGGGAATGAGCAGTTCTTC. Its protein product is CASSMTGLAGGVGNEQFF.

The J gene is TRBJ2-7, the V gene TRBV18, with 15 positions matching TRBD2. J gave up 0 bases and V 3 bases, and 6 bases lay outside the gene matches. The germline gives CDR1 KGHSH, CDR2 LQKENI. This CDR3 has 18 residues. The CDR3, as DNA: TGTGCCAGCTCACCGGGACTAGCGGGAGGAAGGAGCTCCTACGAGCAGTACTTC. It is translated as CASSPGLAGGRSSYEQYF.

V is TRBV6-5 and J is TRBJ1-1, with 7 bases identical to TRBD1. CDR1 and CDR2 from the germline V gene are MNHEY and SVGAGI. V was pared by 5 bases and J by 5 bases, with 8 bases of the junction left unmatched. CDR3 length equals 14 residues. The CDR3: CASSTDRAWTEAFF. The CDR3 DNA reads as TGTGCCAGCAGTACTGACAGGGCGTGGACTGAAGCTTTCTTT.

In DNA form, the CDR3 reads TGTGCCAGCAGCTTGACGGGGTTATACAATGAGCAGTTCTTC. This gives the protein CASSLTGLYNEQFF. The chain couples TRBV5-6 to TRBJ2-1; D perhaps matches TRBD2 (5 bases). The CDR3 is 14 residues long. Per the germline V gene, CDR1 is SGHDT and CDR2 is YYEEEE. Trimming stripped 1 base from V and 4 bases from J, with 9 bases between. Combining the CDR3 with reference TRBV5-6 and TRBJ2-1 gives the whole variable domain DAGVTQSPTHLIKTRGQQVTLRCSPKSGHDTVSWYQQALGQGPQFIFQYYEEEERQRGNFPDRFSGHQFPNYSSELNVNALLLGDSALYLCASSLTGLYNEQFFGPGTRLTVL.

The chain couples TRBV28 to TRBJ1-1; 7 bases align to TRBD1. Germline lookup yields CDR1 MDHEN and CDR2 SYDVKM. This CDR3 is built from 11 residues. J lost 8 bases, V lost 6 bases, and 3 bases had no gene match. The CDR3 DNA reads as TGTGCCAGCAGCTTGGGACAGGAAGCTTTCTTT. Encoded protein: CASSLGQEAFF.

The gene calls are TRBV29-1 and TRBJ1-6, with D possibly TRBD1 on 5 matching bases. The V gene's germline CDR1 is SQVTM and CDR2 ANQGSEA. The CDR3 sequence is 13 residues long. V lost 6 bases, J lost 6 bases, and 12 bases lay in between. The CDR3 sequence: CSVRAGPNSPLHF. CDR3 in DNA: TGCAGCGTACGCGCGGGGCCTAATTCACCCCTCCACTTT.

The chain recombines TRBV6-5 with TRBJ1-6; tentative D call: TRBD1 (6 bases). Per the germline V gene, CDR1 is MNHEY and CDR2 is SVGAGI. This CDR3 is 16 amino acids long. V was trimmed by 0 bases and J by 2 bases, leaving 8 bases between them. The CDR3 here is CASSYSGQTYNSPLHF. The CDR3, as DNA: TGTGCCAGCAGTTACTCCGGACAGACCTATAATTCACCCCTCCACTTT.

The rearrangement uses TRBV11-2 and TRBJ2-1; 10 nucleotides align to TRBD2. The CDR3 runs 14 residues. The trim removed 5 bases at V and 5 bases at J, leaving 3 bases unmatched. Per the germline V gene, CDR1 is SGHAT and CDR2 is FQNNGV. The CDR3 sequence is CASSRGLADNEQFF. The DNA for the CDR3 is TGTGCCAGCAGCCGTGGACTAGCGGACAATGAGCAGTTCTTC.

This chain joins TRBV15 and TRBJ2-5; 7 bases map to TRBD1. The germline V gene encodes CDR1 LNHNV and CDR2 YYDKDF (reference sequence). This CDR3 has 15 residues. J lost 3 bases, V lost 0 bases, and 4 bases had no gene match. The CDR3 sequence: CATSRDRTGEETQYF. The CDR3 DNA is TGTGCCACCAGCAGAGATCGAACAGGGGAAGAGACCCAGTACTTC.

This chain links TRBV9 with TRBJ1-6, with 8 bases lining up with TRBD1. The CDR3 contains 15 residues. The ends lost 4 bases at V and 7 bases at J; junction bases unmatched: 7. Germline CDR1 reads SGDLS; CDR2 reads YYNGEE. This chain's CDR3 is CASSSGTGNNSPLHF. As DNA, the CDR3 is TGTGCCAGCAGCTCAGGGACAGGCAACAATTCACCCCTCCACTTT.

The gene calls are TRBV24-1 and TRBJ1-5; no firm D call. The CDR3 totals 13 residues. Trimming shortened V by 4 bases and J by 4 bases, and 7 bases separated the two germline ends. Per the germline V gene, CDR1 is KGHDR and CDR2 is SFDVKD. CDR3 residues: CATSDYQNQPQHF. CDR3 bases: TGTGCCACCAGTGACTACCAAAATCAGCCCCAGCATTTT.

V is TRBV5-6 and J is TRBJ2-5; 9 nucleotides match TRBD2. V trimming: 6 bases; J trimming: 7 bases; junction bases outside the gene matches: 13. Germline V lookup: CDR1 SGHDT, CDR2 YYEEEE. The CDR3 is 15 residues long. CDR3 DNA: TGTGCCAGCACCCCCGCCGGGCCAGCGGGAGGGACCCAGTACTTC. This translates into CASTPAGPAGGTQYF.